These 8 T cell receptor beta chains were sequenced from one sample in a study of T-cell reconstitution after alpha-beta-depleted transplantation in children (dated by TCRdb to about 2016). The sample's treatment or condition label, decoded: allogeneic hematopoietic cell transplantation with graft depleted of TCRalphabeta T cells and CD19 B cells. Libraries came from PCR. TCRdb lists the instrument as Illumina HiSeq 2500. TCR libraries were prepared with molecular barcoding, using unique molecular identifiers to normalize TCRbeta repertoire quantification. In-frame beta chains were kept once TCRdb had trimmed the public reads at Q25 with fastp and called clones with MiXCR. Every CDR3 protein is listed once, alongside the most common genes and DNA of its rows. Here the sample has around 200,000 distinct CDR3 sequences; more than 15% occur a single time. The ten most abundant clones make up around two fifths of the sample.

The material was PBMCs, mostly from graft donor cells, obtained 360 days after TCRalphabeta/CD19-depleted stem cell transplant. The source of these receptors is a male patient aged 2 to 10 who had a stem cell transplant for acute lymphoblastic leukemia, so the T cells may come from the graft donor.

In this sample, this clonotype turned up once. This rearrangement joins TRBV7-2 to TRBJ2-1; D remains ambiguous. V lost 1 base and J 9 bases, leaving 10 bases between the germline ends. The CDR3 totals 13 residues. The germline V gene has CDR1 SGHTA and CDR2 FQGNSA. In DNA form, the CDR3 reads TGTGCCAGCAGCTTAGGGCTAGTAATTGAGCAGTTCTTC. Its translation: CASSLGLVIEQFF.

The rearrangement joins TRBV5-5 to TRBJ2-7, with D possibly matching TRBD1 (7 bases). The germline CDR1 and CDR2 sequences are SGHKS and YYEKEE (reference sequence). The CDR3 extends over 15 amino acids. V was cut by 4 bases and J by 7 bases, with 21 bases left in between. The CDR3 nucleotides are TGTGCCAGCAGCCCAGCAGGGGGAGGATTCGGAGAGCAGTACTTC. Its translation is CASSPAGGGFGEQYF.

The sample holds a few counts of this clonotype. This chain joins TRBV10-3 and TRBJ1-1, with no clear D. V lost 2 bases, J lost 1 base, and 8 bases lay in between. Germline assignment: CDR1 ENHRY and CDR2 SYGVKD. The CDR3 spans 14 residues. The DNA for the CDR3 is TGTGCCATCAGTGAGGTGAGAGGGAACACTGAAGCTTTCTTT. As protein: CAISEVRGNTEAFF.

V is TRBV2 and J is TRBJ2-2; maybe TRBD1 (5 bases). The V end lost 2 bases, the J end lost 5 bases, and 15 bases lay between the germline ends. The V gene's germline CDR1 is SNHLY and CDR2 FYNNEI. The CDR3 sequence is 16 residues long. Written as DNA, the CDR3 is TGTGCCAGCAGTGAATCGGGCAGGGTCCTGACCGGGGAGCTGTTTTTT. Protein product: CASSESGRVLTGELFF.

J is TRBJ2-6 and V is TRBV3-1, with TRBD2 identical over 11 bases. Germline V gene sequence: CDR1 LGHDT, CDR2 YNNKEL (reference sequence). With V trimmed by 3 bases and J by 0 bases, 7 bases remained unmatched. This CDR3 is 19 amino acids long. The CDR3 DNA sequence: TGTGCCAGCAGCCATCAGAGACTAGCGGGGAACTCTGGGGCCAACGTCCTGACTTTC. It is translated as CASSHQRLAGNSGANVLTF.

A note on this clonotype: At one end, the junction sequence differs from germline, possibly due to a read error. The chain is built from TRBV27 and TRBJ2-3, with 8 bases fitting TRBD1. Germline lookup yields CDR1 MNHEY and CDR2 SMNVEV (reference sequence). The CDR3 is 16 residues long. CDR3 DNA: TGTGTCAGCAGAAGCCTGGGACAGGAGCGCACAGATACGCAGTATTTT. This codes for CVSRSLGQERTDTQYF.

This clonotype has more than one count but fewer than ten. The CDR3 DNA reads as TGTGCCAGCAGCTTTAGCCTGACAGGCCAAGAGACCCAGTACTTC. This encodes CASSFSLTGQETQYF. This chain connects TRBV7-2 to TRBJ2-5; D might be TRBD1 (6 bases). Between the trimmed V and J ends, which lost 3 bases and 1 base, there was a span of 12 bases. The CDR3 covers 15 residues. Germline loops: CDR1 SGHTA, CDR2 FQGNSA.

Regarding this clonotype: A much more abundant neighbour one base away suggests this may be a read error. The chain is built from TRBV5-6 and TRBJ2-2; 9 positions match TRBD2. The length of the CDR3 is 17 residues. Per the germline V gene, CDR1 is SGHDT and CDR2 is YYEEEE. DNA for the CDR3: TGTCCCAGCAGCTTGGTGGCGGGGGGGCCGGACACCGGGGAGCTGTTTTTT. Translating gives CPSSLVAGGPDTGELFF.